Below are 30 T cell receptor beta chains sequenced from a single sample in a study of cytomegalovirus exposure and HLA in healthy donors. Both 60 Vbeta primers and 13 Jbeta primers went into the PCR. Generated by immunoSEQ multiplex PCR, the TCRdb table keeps only in-frame clones and is missing some. The data show some 91,000 clones, with about 80% seen just once and roughly 7% held by the top ten. The sequenced material came from PBMCs. These receptor sequences come from a middle-aged man in good health and CMV-seropositive.

The chain links TRBV7-6 to TRBJ1-1, with D perhaps matching TRBD1 (5 bases). Germline CDR1 and CDR2: SGHVS and FNYEAQ. V was clipped by 1 base and J by 7 bases, with 10 bases between them. The CDR3 is 13 amino acids. Here the CDR3 DNA reads TGTGCCAGCAGCTTAGGACAGAGAGTTGAAGCTTTCTTT. Translating it yields CASSLGQRVEAFF.

CDR3 coding DNA: TGTGCCAGCAGCCCGAACCCGACAGAGAGACCCTACAATGAGCAGTTCTTC. This codes for CASSPNPTERPYNEQFF. The V gene is TRBV7-3, the J gene TRBJ2-1, with D perhaps TRBD1 (5 bases). CDR3 length equals 17 residues. Germline loops: CDR1 SGHTA, CDR2 FQGTGA. Trimming stripped 5 bases from V and 2 bases from J, with 19 bases between.

This chain joins TRBV4-1 and TRBJ1-1; D uncertain. V gave up 2 bases and J gave up 6 bases, with 13 bases separating them. The germline V gene encodes CDR1 MGHRA and CDR2 YSYEKL. This CDR3 contains 14 residues. The CDR3 bases are TGCGCCAGCAGCCAACTACTCTTCATGGCTGAAGCTTTCTTT. It specifies CASSQLLFMAEAFF.

The V call is TRBV15, the J call TRBJ1-1; D not resolved. The CDR3 contains 14 residues. V was clipped by 0 bases and J by 4 bases, with 9 bases between them. Germline CDR1 and CDR2: LNHNV and YYDKDF (reference sequence). The DNA for the CDR3 is TGTGCCACCAGCAGAGATCTAGGATTCACTGAAGCTTTCTTT. Encoded protein: CATSRDLGFTEAFF. The full variable domain, completed using reference TRBV15 and TRBJ1-1, is DAMVIQNPRYQVTQFGKPVTLSCSQTLNHNVMYWYQQKSSQAPKLLFHYYDKDFNNEADTPDNFQSRRPNTSFCFLDIRSPGLGDTAMYLCATSRDLGFTEAFFGQGTRLTVV.

The chain recombines TRBV11-3 with TRBJ2-3; 7 bases are shared with TRBD2. The CDR3 has 17 residues. V lost 5 bases and J lost 2; bases outside the gene matches: 13. Germline lookup yields CDR1 SGHNT and CDR2 YENEEA. The CDR3, as DNA: TGTGCCAGCAGCCTACTACCCGGTGCGGGGGACACAGATACGCAGTATTTT. Translating gives CASSLLPGAGDTDTQYF. Filled out from reference TRBV11-3 and TRBJ2-3, the complete variable domain reads EAGVVQSPRYKIIEKKQPVAFWCNPISGHNTLYWYLQNLGQGPELLIRYENEEAVDDSQLPKDRFSAERLKGVDSTLKIQPAELGDSAVYLCASSLLPGAGDTDTQYFGPGTRLTVL.

The J gene is TRBJ1-2, the V gene TRBV2; D may be TRBD1 (5 bases). Germline CDR1 SNHLY, CDR2 FYNNEI. The CDR3 is 13 residues long. Trimming removed 4 bases from V and 5 bases from J, with 11 bases in between. The DNA for the CDR3 is TGTGCCAGCAGTGTGAAGCAGGGTTATGGCTACACCTTC. It specifies CASSVKQGYGYTF.

The count of this clone is one. The chain is built from TRBV28 and TRBJ2-1, with TRBD1 as a possible D gene (6 bases). From germline, CDR1 is MDHEN and CDR2 SYDVKM. V was trimmed by 2 bases and J by 7 bases, leaving 6 bases between them. CDR3 length: 12 residues. CDR3 sequence (DNA): TGTGCCAGCAGTTTAAGGGGGAATGAGCAGTTCTTC. Translating gives CASSLRGNEQFF. Combining the CDR3 with reference TRBV28 and TRBJ2-1 gives the whole variable domain DVKVTQSSRYLVKRTGEKVFLECVQDMDHENMFWYRQDPGLGLRLIYFSYDVKMKEKGDIPEGYSVSREKKERFSLILESASTNQTSMYLCASSLRGNEQFFGPGTRLTVL.

The rearrangement joins TRBV7-9 to TRBJ2-1, with 9 nucleotides matching TRBD2. Germline-derived CDR1 and CDR2 are SEHNR and FQNEAQ (reference sequence). Unmatched junction bases numbered 9, after V lost 5 bases and J lost 7 bases. The CDR3 totals 15 residues. CDR3 protein: CASSVMGLAGNEQFF. The CDR3 coding sequence is TGTGCCAGCAGCGTAATGGGACTAGCTGGTAATGAGCAGTTCTTC. The whole variable domain, remainder taken from reference TRBV7-9 and TRBJ2-1, is DTGVSQNPRHKITKRGQNVTFRCDPISEHNRLYWYRQTLGQGPEFLTYFQNEAQLEKSRLLSDRFSAERPKGSFSTLEIQRTEQGDSAMYLCASSVMGLAGNEQFFGPGTRLTVL.

V usage is TRBV27 and J usage is TRBJ1-4; D possibly corresponds to TRBD1 (6 bases). The length of the CDR3 is 13 residues. Trimming took 8 bases from V and 6 from J, leaving 13 bases between them. Germline CDR1 MNHEY, CDR2 SMNVEV (reference sequence). CDR3 loop: CASFLGADEKLFF. As DNA, the CDR3 is TGTGCCAGCTTCCTGGGGGCAGATGAAAAACTGTTTTTT.

V and J are TRBV5-1 and TRBJ2-2, with TRBD2 as a possible D gene (6 bases). Germline V CDR1 and CDR2: SGHRS, YFSETQ. The CDR3 sequence is 16 residues long. V was pared by 7 bases and J by 4 bases, with 20 bases between. The CDR3 region is CASYGGPRSGTGELFF. The CDR3 DNA sequence: TGCGCCAGCTACGGGGGACCGAGGAGTGGCACCGGGGAGCTGTTTTTT.

This sequence joins TRBV11-3 and TRBJ2-5, with 7 bases matching TRBD2. Looked up from germline, CDR1 is SGHNT and CDR2 is YENEEA. The CDR3 is made up of 15 amino acids. V lost 2 bases and J lost 3; bases outside the gene matches: 6. The CDR3, as DNA: TGTGCCAGCAGCTTATCTAGCGGAGCGAAAGAGACCCAGTACTTC. This translates into CASSLSSGAKETQYF.

V gene TRBV6-6 combines with J gene TRBJ1-2; D is unresolved. Germline V lookup: CDR1 MNHNY, CDR2 SVGAGI (reference sequence). With 2 bases removed from V and 6 bases from J, the gap between germline ends came to 16 bases. This CDR3 is 15 amino acids long. Written as DNA, the CDR3 is TGTGCCAGCAGTTACGCGGTATCCCGGCCTGATGGCTACACCTTC. Its translation: CASSYAVSRPDGYTF.

The V call is TRBV7-8, the J call TRBJ2-3, with D possibly being TRBD2 (6 bases). Trimming pared 5 bases from V and 6 bases from J, leaving 15 bases between. This CDR3 region has 14 residues. CDR1 is SGHVS and CDR2 is FQNEAQ in the germline V gene. As DNA, the CDR3 is TGTGCCAGCAGCCTTGAGCGGGTTAGGGATACGCAGTATTTT. This encodes CASSLERVRDTQYF.

V gene TRBV5-1 combines with J gene TRBJ2-1; tentatively, D is TRBD1 (6 bases). The CDR3 runs 15 residues. CDR1 is SGHRS, CDR2 YFSETQ, per germline. The V end lost 1 base, the J end lost 0 bases, and 8 bases lay between the germline ends. DNA for the CDR3: TGCGCCAGCAGCTTGCAGGGGAGCTCCTACAATGAGCAGTTCTTC. It yields the protein CASSLQGSSYNEQFF.

The sample holds a few counts of this clone. The chain employs TRBV12-5 and TRBJ2-1; 10 positions match TRBD1. With 6 bases clipped from V and 7 bases from J, the junction kept 9 bases outside the gene matches. CDR1 is LGHNT and CDR2 is FRNRAP in the germline V gene. The CDR3 loop spans 15 amino acids. The CDR3 DNA follows: TGTGCTAGTGGAACCGGGACAGGGGATTTTAATGAGCAGTTCTTC. It specifies CASGTGTGDFNEQFF.

Points on this clone: The junction shows a germline mismatch at one end, possibly a read error. V is TRBV19 and J is TRBJ2-3; D may match TRBD1 or TRBD2 (5 bases each). The CDR3 has 16 amino acids. The germline CDR1 and CDR2 sequences are LNHDA and SQIVND (reference sequence). The CDR3 coding sequence is TGTGCCAGCAGTATAGCGCCGCCCAGGGAAACAGATACGCAGTATTTT. This sequence encodes CASSIAPPRETDTQYF. The whole variable domain, filled in from reference TRBV19 and TRBJ2-3, reads DGGITQSPKYLFRKEGQNVTLSCEQNLNHDAMYWYRQDPGQGLRLIYYSQIVNDFQKGDIAEGYSVSREKKESFPLTVTSAQKNPTAFYLCASSIAPPRETDTQYFGPGTRLTVL.

The chain uses TRBV7-3 and TRBJ2-5, with 12 positions matching TRBD2. The J call is uncertain, as TRBJ2-7 better fits the DNA end. Germline values: CDR1 SGHTA, CDR2 FQGTGA. This CDR3 is built from 14 residues. The CDR3 loop is CASSPLAGGHEQYF. DNA for the CDR3: TGTGCCAGCAGTCCACTAGCGGGGGGCCACGAGCAGTACTTC.

V is TRBV5-1 and J is TRBJ2-3; D perhaps matches TRBD1 (5 bases). The CDR3 spans 12 residues. CDR1 and CDR2 (germline): SGHRS, YFSETQ. With 1 base removed from V and 5 bases from J, the gap between germline ends came to 5 bases. The CDR3 here is CASSLTGDTQYF. CDR3 nucleotide sequence: TGCGCCAGCAGCTTGACAGGAGATACGCAGTATTTT.

The chain has TRBV9 and TRBJ1-2; 10 bases align to TRBD1. The CDR3 is made up of 18 amino acids. V shed 3 bases, J shed 0 bases, and the junction held 11 bases outside the gene matches. Germline V gene data show CDR1 as SGDLS and CDR2 as YYNGEE. CDR3 protein: CASSGTGTGATANYGYTF. Here the CDR3 DNA reads TGTGCCAGCAGCGGGACCGGGACAGGGGCCACAGCTAACTATGGCTACACCTTC. Full variable domain (rest looked up from reference TRBV9 and TRBJ1-2): DSGVTQTPKHLITATGQRVTLRCSPRSGDLSVYWYQQSLDQGLQFLIQYYNGEERAKGNILERFSAQQFPDLHSELNLSSLELGDSALYFCASSGTGTGATANYGYTFGSGTRLTVV.

This sequence joins TRBV5-6 and TRBJ1-2; D is possibly TRBD1 (6 bases). V lost 0 bases and J lost 6, with 12 bases in between. This CDR3 has 14 amino acids. Germline CDR1 reads SGHDT; CDR2 reads YYEEEE. The CDR3, as DNA: TGTGCCAGCAGCTTGGGAGGGGGAATCCATGGCTACACCTTC. Protein sequence: CASSLGGGIHGYTF. Using reference TRBV5-6 and TRBJ1-2 for the parts outside the CDR3, the full variable domain is DAGVTQSPTHLIKTRGQQVTLRCSPKSGHDTVSWYQQALGQGPQFIFQYYEEEERQRGNFPDRFSGHQFPNYSSELNVNALLLGDSALYLCASSLGGGIHGYTFGSGTRLTVV.

The chain has TRBV6-1 and TRBJ1-1; 7 bases map to TRBD1. The CDR3 contains 13 residues. Germline V lookup: CDR1 MNHNS, CDR2 SASEGT. V was pared by 6 bases and J by 9 bases, with 10 bases of the junction left unmatched. CDR3 bases: TGTGCCAGCAGAAACGACTACAGGGGACAAGCTTTCTTT. Protein: CASRNDYRGQAFF.

The V call is TRBV5-8, the J call TRBJ1-5; D might be TRBD1 (6 bases). CDR1 SGHTS and CDR2 YDEGEE come from the germline V gene. V lost 1 base to trimming and J lost 2 bases, with 19 bases between them. The CDR3 is 18 residues long. For the CDR3, the DNA is TGTGCCAGCAGCTTGCCCAGGGGCGCTCTTTTTGGCAATCAGCCCCAGCATTTT. This codes for CASSLPRGALFGNQPQHF. The full variable domain, completed using reference TRBV5-8 and TRBJ1-5, is EAGVTQSPTHLIKTRGQQATLRCSPISGHTSVYWYQQALGLGLQFLLWYDEGEERNRGNFPPRFSGRQFPNYSSELNVNALELEDSALYLCASSLPRGALFGNQPQHFGDGTRLSIL.

The chain employs TRBV6-4 and TRBJ2-5, with a tentative D call TRBD2 (6 bases). Deletions cut 6 bases from V and 0 bases from J, with 23 bases between. This CDR3 has 18 amino acids. Germline CDR1 reads MRHNA; CDR2 reads SNTAGT. The CDR3 loop is CASSWRGYTHADQETQYF. The DNA of the CDR3 is TGTGCCAGCAGCTGGAGGGGTTACACCCACGCAGACCAAGAGACCCAGTACTTC.

The V and J genes are TRBV28 and TRBJ2-3, with D possibly being TRBD1 (6 bases). The V gene's germline CDR1 is MDHEN and CDR2 SYDVKM. This CDR3 comprises 15 residues. V was clipped by 5 bases and J by 2 bases, with 14 bases between them. Here the CDR3 reads CASSPPDRHTDTQYF. CDR3 coding DNA: TGTGCCAGCAGTCCCCCGGACAGACACACAGATACGCAGTATTTT.

The chain has TRBV5-1 and TRBJ2-7; the match to TRBD2 covers 11 bases. The J segment lost 7 bases and the V segment lost 8 bases, leaving 17 bases of the junction unmatched. From germline, CDR1 is SGHRS and CDR2 YFSETQ. The CDR3 runs 16 residues. The CDR3 reads CASGLGPLAGGEEQYF. The CDR3 DNA reads TGCGCCAGTGGCTTAGGCCCCCTAGCGGGGGGAGAGGAGCAGTACTTC.

In regard to this clone: Different DNA sequences within this sample yield the same CDR3. The chain employs TRBV9 and TRBJ2-2; D unresolved. The V gene's germline CDR1 is SGDLS and CDR2 YYNGEE. Trimming left V 4 bases short and J 0 bases short, with 7 bases between. CDR3 length equals 14 residues. The CDR3 sequence: CASSPTPNTGELFF. The CDR3 DNA follows: TGTGCCAGCAGCCCCACACCGAACACCGGGGAGCTGTTTTTT.

V usage is TRBV10-3 and J usage is TRBJ1-6; 7 nucleotides align to TRBD1. Per the germline V gene, CDR1 is ENHRY and CDR2 is SYGVKD. Trimming took 8 bases from V and 7 from J; bases not matched to a gene: 5. This CDR3 contains 13 residues. The CDR3 DNA sequence: TGTGCCATCGGCGGACAGGAGAATTCACCCCTCCACTTT. Residues: CAIGGQENSPLHF.

The V call is TRBV5-6, the J call TRBJ1-2; 9 nucleotides match TRBD1. Germline V lookup: CDR1 SGHDT, CDR2 YYEEEE. This CDR3 is 15 amino acids long. V lost 4 bases to trimming and J lost 4 bases; unmatched junction nucleotides: 8. For the CDR3, the DNA is TGTGCCAGCAGCCCAGAGACAGGGGGAGCCTATGGCTACACCTTC. Encoded protein: CASSPETGGAYGYTF.

The chain links TRBV29-1 to TRBJ1-5; D call uncertain. The CDR3 covers 12 residues. V was trimmed by 1 base and J by 2 bases, leaving 3 bases between them. Germline values: CDR1 SQVTM, CDR2 ANQGSEA. The CDR3 coding sequence is TGCAGCGTTGAAGTCGGCAATCAGCCCCAGCATTTT. It translates to CSVEVGNQPQHF.

This rearrangement joins TRBV5-1 to TRBJ2-7, with 10 bases identical to TRBD1. Looked up from germline, CDR1 is SGHRS and CDR2 is YFSETQ. The CDR3 length is 15 residues. After removal of 0 bases from V and 5 bases from J, the junction contained 5 bases not matched to a gene. CDR3 bases: TGCGCCAGCAGCTTGGGGACAGGGGGGTCCCACGAGCAGTACTTC. It codes for CASSLGTGGSHEQYF.